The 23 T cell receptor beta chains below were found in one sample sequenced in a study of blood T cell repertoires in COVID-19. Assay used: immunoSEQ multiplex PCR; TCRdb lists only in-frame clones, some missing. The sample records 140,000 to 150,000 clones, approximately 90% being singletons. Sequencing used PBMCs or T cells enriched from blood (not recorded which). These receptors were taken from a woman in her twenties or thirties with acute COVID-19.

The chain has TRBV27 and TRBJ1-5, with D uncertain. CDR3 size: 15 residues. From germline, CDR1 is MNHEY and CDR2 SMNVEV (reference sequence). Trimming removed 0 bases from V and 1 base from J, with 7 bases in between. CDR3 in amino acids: CASSLSFGSNQPQHF. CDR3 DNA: TGTGCCAGCAGTTTATCCTTCGGGAGCAATCAGCCCCAGCATTTT.

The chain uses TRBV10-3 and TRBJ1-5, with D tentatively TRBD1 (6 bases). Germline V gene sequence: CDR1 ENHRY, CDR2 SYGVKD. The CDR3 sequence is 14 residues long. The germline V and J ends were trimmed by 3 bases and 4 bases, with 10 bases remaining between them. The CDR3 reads CAISDVTGNQPQHF. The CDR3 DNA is TGTGCCATCAGTGACGTAACAGGGAATCAGCCCCAGCATTTT.

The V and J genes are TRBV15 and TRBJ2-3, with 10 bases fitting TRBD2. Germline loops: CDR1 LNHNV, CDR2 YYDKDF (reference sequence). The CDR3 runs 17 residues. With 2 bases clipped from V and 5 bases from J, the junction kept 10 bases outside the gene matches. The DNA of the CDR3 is TGTGCCACCAGCAGACCAGCTAGCGGGAGCTGGGGAGATACGCAGTATTTT. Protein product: CATSRPASGSWGDTQYF.

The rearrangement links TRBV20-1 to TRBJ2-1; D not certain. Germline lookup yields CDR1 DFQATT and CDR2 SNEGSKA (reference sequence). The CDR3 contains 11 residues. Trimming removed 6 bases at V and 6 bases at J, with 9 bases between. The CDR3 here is CSANTINEQFF. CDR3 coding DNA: TGCAGTGCGAACACAATCAATGAGCAGTTCTTC.

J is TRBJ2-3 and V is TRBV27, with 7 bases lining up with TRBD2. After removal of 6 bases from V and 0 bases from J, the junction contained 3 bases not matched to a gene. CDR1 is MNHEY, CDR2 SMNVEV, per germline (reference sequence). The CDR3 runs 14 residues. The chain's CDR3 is CASRARGSTDTQYF. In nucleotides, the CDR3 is TGTGCCAGCAGGGCGCGGGGGAGCACAGATACGCAGTATTTT.

This CDR3 reads CASRRSVREQFF. The CDR3 DNA follows: TGTGCCAGCAGACGTAGTGTCCGTGAGCAGTTCTTC. The V call is TRBV12-3 or TRBV12-4, the J call TRBJ2-1; D remains unclear. The CDR3 loop spans 12 amino acids. V gave up 6 bases and J gave up 9 bases, with 12 bases separating them.

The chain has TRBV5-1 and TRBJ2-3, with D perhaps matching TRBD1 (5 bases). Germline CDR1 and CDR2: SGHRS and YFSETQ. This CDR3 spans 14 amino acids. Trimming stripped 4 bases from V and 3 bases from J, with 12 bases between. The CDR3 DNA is TGCGCCAGCAGCGAGGAGACAGTAACAGATACGCAGTATTTT. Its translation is CASSEETVTDTQYF.

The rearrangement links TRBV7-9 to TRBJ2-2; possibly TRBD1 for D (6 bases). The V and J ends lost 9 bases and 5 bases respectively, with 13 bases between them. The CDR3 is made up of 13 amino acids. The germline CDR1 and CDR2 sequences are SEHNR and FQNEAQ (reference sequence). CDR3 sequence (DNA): TGTGCCAGGGACAGCCTGGAGACCGGGGAGCTGTTTTTT. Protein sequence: CARDSLETGELFF.

The CDR3 here is CASSSQTSGRLGQYF. DNA for the CDR3: TGCGCCAGCAGCTCTCAGACTAGCGGGAGACTCGGGCAGTACTTC. The chain couples TRBV4-1 to TRBJ2-7; 12 positions match TRBD2. This CDR3 is built from 15 residues. Germline V CDR1 and CDR2: MGHRA, YSYEKL. J gave up 9 bases and V 5 bases, and 11 bases lay outside the gene matches.

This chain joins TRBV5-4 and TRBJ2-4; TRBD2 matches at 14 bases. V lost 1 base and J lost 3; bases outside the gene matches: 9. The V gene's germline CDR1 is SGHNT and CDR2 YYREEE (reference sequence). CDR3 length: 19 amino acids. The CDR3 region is CASSLSTSGRDWGKNIQYF. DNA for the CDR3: TGTGCCAGCAGCTTGTCGACTAGCGGGAGGGATTGGGGCAAAAACATTCAGTACTTC.

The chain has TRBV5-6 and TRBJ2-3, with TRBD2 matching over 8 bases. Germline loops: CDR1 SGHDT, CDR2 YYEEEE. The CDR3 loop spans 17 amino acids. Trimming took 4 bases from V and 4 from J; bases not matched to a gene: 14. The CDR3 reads CASSVRTWREVSDTQYF. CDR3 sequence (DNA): TGTGCCAGCAGCGTACGAACATGGCGGGAGGTGTCAGATACGCAGTATTTT.

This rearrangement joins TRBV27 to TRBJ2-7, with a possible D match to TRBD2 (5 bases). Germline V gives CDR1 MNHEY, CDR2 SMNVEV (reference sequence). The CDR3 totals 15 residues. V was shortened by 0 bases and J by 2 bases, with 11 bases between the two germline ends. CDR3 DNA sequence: TGTGCCAGCAGTTTATCGACGGGGTACGCCTACGAGCAGTACTTC. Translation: CASSLSTGYAYEQYF.

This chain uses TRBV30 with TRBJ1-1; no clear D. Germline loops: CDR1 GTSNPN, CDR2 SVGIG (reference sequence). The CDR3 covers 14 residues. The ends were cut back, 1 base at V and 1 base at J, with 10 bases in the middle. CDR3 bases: TGTGCCTGGAGTGCCCGGGAATGGAACACTGAAGCTTTCTTT. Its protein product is CAWSAREWNTEAFF.

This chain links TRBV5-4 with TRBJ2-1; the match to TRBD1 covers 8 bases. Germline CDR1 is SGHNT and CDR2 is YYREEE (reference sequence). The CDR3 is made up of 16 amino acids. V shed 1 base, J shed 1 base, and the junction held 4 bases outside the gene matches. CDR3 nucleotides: TGTGCCAGCAGCTTGTCAGGGGGCAGTTCCTACAATGAGCAGTTCTTC. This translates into CASSLSGGSSYNEQFF.

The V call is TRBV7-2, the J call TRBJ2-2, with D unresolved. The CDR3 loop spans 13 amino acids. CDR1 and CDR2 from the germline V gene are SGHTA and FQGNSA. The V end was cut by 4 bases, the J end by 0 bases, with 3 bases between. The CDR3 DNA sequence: TGTGCCAGCAGCTCGGCGAACACCGGGGAGCTGTTTTTT. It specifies CASSSANTGELFF.

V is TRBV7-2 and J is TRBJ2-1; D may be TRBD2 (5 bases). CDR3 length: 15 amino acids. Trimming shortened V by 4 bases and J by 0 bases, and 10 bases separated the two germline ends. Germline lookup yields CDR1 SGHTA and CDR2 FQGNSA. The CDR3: CASSSGLSSYNEQFF. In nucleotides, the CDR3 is TGTGCCAGCAGCTCCGGACTGAGCTCCTACAATGAGCAGTTCTTC.

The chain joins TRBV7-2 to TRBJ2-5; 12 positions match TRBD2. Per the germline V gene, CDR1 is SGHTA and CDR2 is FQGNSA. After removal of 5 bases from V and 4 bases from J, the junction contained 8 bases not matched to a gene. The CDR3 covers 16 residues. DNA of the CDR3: TGTGCCAGCAGCGTTAGACTAGCGGGAGTTCGAGAGACCCAGTACTTC. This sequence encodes CASSVRLAGVRETQYF.

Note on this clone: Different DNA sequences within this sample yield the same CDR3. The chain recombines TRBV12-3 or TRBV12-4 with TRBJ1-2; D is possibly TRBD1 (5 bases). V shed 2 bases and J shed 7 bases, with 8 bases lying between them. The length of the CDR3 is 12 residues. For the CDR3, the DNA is TGTGCCAGCAGTTTACAGGGAGGTGGCTACACCTTC. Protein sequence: CASSLQGGGYTF.

The CDR3 DNA reads as TGTGCCAGCGGACCCGGGACAGGGGTTGAAAAACTGTTTTTT. This translates into CASGPGTGVEKLFF. V is TRBV2 and J is TRBJ1-4, with 10 bases matching TRBD1. The germline V gene has CDR1 SNHLY and CDR2 FYNNEI. Trimming removed 8 bases from V and 7 bases from J; junction bases left unmatched: 7. This CDR3 comprises 14 residues.

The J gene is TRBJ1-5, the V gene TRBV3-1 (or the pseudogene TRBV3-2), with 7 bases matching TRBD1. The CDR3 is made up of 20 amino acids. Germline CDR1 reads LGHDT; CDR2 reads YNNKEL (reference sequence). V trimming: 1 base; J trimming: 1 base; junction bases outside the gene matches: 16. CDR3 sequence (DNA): TGTGCCAGCAGCCAAGGCACTCGACAGGGAATATTCGGGAGCAATCAGCCCCAGCATTTT. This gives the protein CASSQGTRQGIFGSNQPQHF.

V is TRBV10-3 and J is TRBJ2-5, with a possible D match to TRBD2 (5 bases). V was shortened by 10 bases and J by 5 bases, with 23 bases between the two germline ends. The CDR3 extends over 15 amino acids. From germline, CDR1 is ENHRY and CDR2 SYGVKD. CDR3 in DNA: TGTGCCACCACAGACAAGCCCCGGGAAGTCGAGACCCAGTACTTC. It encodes CATTDKPREVETQYF.

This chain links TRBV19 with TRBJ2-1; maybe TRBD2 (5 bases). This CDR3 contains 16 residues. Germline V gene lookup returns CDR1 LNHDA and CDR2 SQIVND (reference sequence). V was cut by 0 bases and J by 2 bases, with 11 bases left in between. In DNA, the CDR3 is TGTGCCAGTAGTATAGACGCGGGTCCACCCTACAATGAGCAGTTCTTC. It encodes CASSIDAGPPYNEQFF.

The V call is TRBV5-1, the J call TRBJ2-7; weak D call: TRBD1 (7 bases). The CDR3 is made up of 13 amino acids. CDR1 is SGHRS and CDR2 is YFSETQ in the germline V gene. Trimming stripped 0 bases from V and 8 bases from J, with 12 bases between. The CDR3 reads CASSLESGGQQYF. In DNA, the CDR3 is TGCGCCAGCAGCTTGGAGTCAGGGGGGCAGCAGTACTTC. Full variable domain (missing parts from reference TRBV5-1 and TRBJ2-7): KAGVTQTPRYLIKTRGQQVTLSCSPISGHRSVSWYQQTPGQGLQFLFEYFSETQRNKGNFPGRFSGRQFSNSRSEMNVSTLELGDSALYLCASSLESGGQQYFGPGTRLTVT.